This is a list of T cell receptor beta chains from one sample in a study of T cell responses to AZD1222 COVID-19 vaccine. Profiled with immunoSEQ multiplex PCR; TCRdb holds only in-frame clones, not every one. The table records about 92,000 clones, roughly nine tenths of them present only once. Sequences were derived from peripheral blood, sampled on day 0 of AZD1222 vaccination. The receptors here all came from an adult in good health. The conserved cysteine and the conserved F or W are not part of the CDR3 here.

V: TRBV11-2; J: TRBJ1-6; CDR3: ASSLARDRGPRSPLH
V: TRBV29-1; J: TRBJ2-6; CDR3: SVGDSYSGANVLT
V: TRBV7-3; J: TRBJ2-1; CDR3: ASSPPTGGRDEQF
V: TRBV5-1; J: TRBJ2-7; CDR3: ASSLDAGWI
V: TRBV2; J: TRBJ2-5; CDR3: ASRGQGETQY
V: TRBV30; J: TRBJ1-5; CDR3: AWSPSSGQGYQPQH
V: TRBV4-3; J: TRBJ1-2; CDR3: ASRTGLPNYGYT
V: TRBV5-6; J: TRBJ1-1; CDR3: ASSGGWANTEAF
V: TRBV7-9; J: TRBJ1-1; CDR3: ASITDREAF
V: TRBV9; J: TRBJ1-2; CDR3: ASSVADRGLSYGYT
V: TRBV19; J: TRBJ1-4; CDR3: ASSSHPGGEKLF
V: TRBV5-1; J: TRBJ1-1; CDR3: ASSLAAGPPNTEAF
V: TRBV6-5; J: TRBJ2-7; CDR3: ASSYRDTSFYEQY
V: TRBV7-2; J: TRBJ1-1; CDR3: ASSLVAGYTEAF
V: TRBV19; J: TRBJ2-5; CDR3: ASRIRGEETQY
V: TRBV7-9; J: TRBJ1-1; CDR3: ASSSKQGMDTEAF
V: TRBV6-6; J: TRBJ1-1; CDR3: ASRRAEQGKNTEAF
V: TRBV28; J: TRBJ1-6; CDR3: ACLAAGSHNSPLH
V: TRBV3-1/TRBV3-2; J: TRBJ1-2; CDR3: ASSQGQDYGYT
V: TRBV6-5; J: TRBJ2-7; CDR3: ASSASFTSPYEQY
V: TRBV10-3; J: TRBJ2-2; CDR3: ATGQFNTGELF
V: TRBV7-3; J: TRBJ1-6; CDR3: ASSPRGGSPLH
V: TRBV4-3; J: TRBJ1-4; CDR3: ASSQARRGQTNEKLF
V: TRBV7-9; J: TRBJ1-3; CDR3: ASSPGQGYGNTIY
V: TRBV28; J: TRBJ2-1; CDR3: ASSLGVASEWVEQF
V: TRBV10-3; J: TRBJ2-7; CDR3: AIRGPGLTDEQY
V: TRBV28; J: TRBJ2-1; CDR3: ASSRLAGGYNEQF
V: TRBV4-2; J: TRBJ2-7; CDR3: ASSQFQGINGEQY